This T cell receptor beta chain was obtained from a study of blood T cells in healthy people across ages. Drawn from each donor were 7.5 to 10 milliliters of peripheral blood. Total RNA extracted from each sample amounted to at least 6 micrograms. Study-wide results and caveats: Roughly linearly, TCR beta diversity per million T cells fell as age increased.

The CDR3 runs to 15 residues. V dropped 5 bases and J dropped 3 bases, with 16 bases sitting between them. This clonotype was counted ten times or more. Its target is unknown. Using a J-beta primer mix together with a sample-barcoded 5' primer, a second PCR was run for roughly 6 to 12 cycles. Template switching added a 12-random-nucleotide identifier to every cDNA molecule. MiXCR, run by TCRdb on the 5' RACE reads, gives a single entry per CDR3 protein. The sample lists around 1,900,000 distinct CDR3 sequences, roughly two fifths occurring once. The clonotype comes from a human donor in good health. Sequenced material: blood. The rearrangement uses TRBV12-3 or TRBV12-4 and TRBJ1-2, with D hard to call. The CDR3 coding sequence is TGTGCCAGCAGTCCCGAACCACAAGTCTACTATGGCTACACCTTC. Its translation is CASSPEPQVYYGYTF.